This T cell receptor beta chain was identified in a study of CD8 T cells in Susac syndrome. RNA, at about 0.45 to 1 ug, was reverse transcribed with random hexamers. TCRdb reanalysed the immunoSEQ multiplex PCR reads using MiXCR and keeps one entry per CDR3 protein. Of approximately 200,000 distinct CDR3 sequences in the sample, about 96% are singletons; the top ten hold 0.093%. V was pared by 4 bases and J by 1 base, with 5 bases between. CDR1 and CDR2 from the germline V gene are SGHDT and YYEEEE. CDR3 length equals 12 residues. Sequencing targeted TCR beta in blood CD8+ and CD4+ T cells. This clonotype was counted a few times.

This clonotype was sampled from a human donor with multiple sclerosis. This chain connects TRBV5-6 to TRBJ1-1; no clear D gene. Sequenced sample: CD4+ T cells from PBMCs. The CDR3: CASSQSNTEAFF. DNA of the CDR3: TGTGCCAGCAGCCAGTCGAACACTGAAGCTTTCTTT.